The 24 T cell receptor beta chains in this list originate from one sample, sequenced in a study of blood T cell repertoires in COVID-19. Sequencing was performed with immunoSEQ multiplex PCR; in TCRdb, only in-frame clones are kept and a portion is missing. The table lists approximately 190,000 clones, approximately 92% of them singletons, with around 0.5% in the top ten. Sequences were obtained from peripheral blood. The receptors were sampled from a man aged 50 to 60 with acute or convalescent COVID-19.

The chain is built from TRBV6-2 or TRBV6-3 and TRBJ1-5; D might be TRBD1 (5 bases). The CDR3 runs 14 residues. The V end lost 5 bases, the J end lost 2 bases, and 10 bases lay between the germline ends. Per germline, CDR1 MNHEY and CDR2 SVGEGT. CDR3 region: CASSRTGGNQPQHF. The CDR3 region has the DNA TGTGCCAGCAGTCGGACGGGGGGCAATCAGCCCCAGCATTTT.

The chain combines TRBV11-2 with TRBJ2-5, with D maybe TRBD2 (5 bases). The germline V gene has CDR1 SGHAT and CDR2 FQNNGV. With 0 bases removed from V and 0 bases from J, the gap between germline ends came to 14 bases. The CDR3 contains 17 residues. The CDR3 here is CASSLDGDKGDQETQYF. DNA for the CDR3: TGTGCCAGCAGCTTAGATGGTGACAAGGGAGACCAAGAGACCCAGTACTTC.

The chain uses TRBV3-1 (or the pseudogene TRBV3-2) and TRBJ1-6; TRBD1 matches 8 bases. CDR3 length equals 17 residues. CDR1 is LGHDT, CDR2 YNNKEL, per germline (reference sequence). V lost 5 bases and J lost 0; bases outside the gene matches: 6. CDR3 bases: TGTGCCAGCAGCACCCGGACAGGGAGCTCCTATAATTCACCCCTCCACTTT. It specifies CASSTRTGSSYNSPLHF.

There are a few counts of this clone. The genes are TRBV30 and TRBJ1-6; possibly TRBD1 for D (6 bases). The CDR3 spans 13 residues. Trimming took 4 bases from V and 6 from J, leaving 10 bases between them. Germline V gene sequence: CDR1 GTSNPN, CDR2 SVGIG (reference sequence). The CDR3 sequence: CAWKGQPNSPLHF. In DNA form, the CDR3 reads TGTGCCTGGAAAGGACAGCCTAATTCACCCCTCCACTTT.

The V and J genes are TRBV29-1 and TRBJ2-3; TRBD2 matches 8 bases. This CDR3 has 13 amino acids. J lost 6 bases, V lost 5 bases, and 7 bases had no gene match. Germline V gives CDR1 SQVTM, CDR2 ANQGSEA. The CDR3 DNA reads TGCAGCGTTATAGGGACTAGTCTGGATACGCAGTATTTT. Protein sequence: CSVIGTSLDTQYF.

The chain recombines TRBV7-3 with TRBJ2-3; weak D call: TRBD1 (6 bases). There are 14 residues in the CDR3. The V gene's germline CDR1 is SGHTA and CDR2 FQGTGA. Trimming cost V 2 bases and J 0 bases, with 6 bases left between them. CDR3 DNA: TGTGCCAGCAGCTTACAGGGGAGCACAGATACGCAGTATTTT. It is translated as CASSLQGSTDTQYF.

This clone was seen only a few times. V gene TRBV4-3 combines with J gene TRBJ1-2; the D gene is possibly TRBD1 (5 bases). Trimming left V 4 bases short and J 6 bases short, with 12 bases between. CDR1 LGHNA and CDR2 YSLEER come from the germline V gene. This CDR3 has 13 residues. CDR3 sequence reads: CASSLGEGNGYTF. The CDR3 DNA reads TGCGCCAGCAGCCTTGGGGAGGGGAATGGCTACACCTTC.

V usage is TRBV6-5 and J usage is TRBJ1-4, with a tentative D call TRBD1 (5 bases). Between the trimmed V and J ends, which lost 7 bases and 4 bases, there was a span of 10 bases. This CDR3 is 13 amino acids long. The germline V gene encodes CDR1 MNHEY and CDR2 SVGAGI. The CDR3 sequence is CASKGRDNEKLFF. The CDR3 region has the DNA TGTGCCAGCAAGGGCAGGGATAATGAAAAACTGTTTTTT.

The chain carries TRBV19 and TRBJ1-3; D remains ambiguous. Trimming took off 3 bases at V and 0 bases at J, with 3 bases between the two ends. The CDR3 extends over 13 amino acids. Looked up from germline, CDR1 is LNHDA and CDR2 is SQIVND (reference sequence). This chain's CDR3 is CASSMYSGNTIYF. DNA for the CDR3: TGTGCCAGTAGTATGTACTCTGGAAACACCATATATTTT.

V is TRBV5-8 and J is TRBJ1-2, with D possibly TRBD1 on 6 matching bases. In germline, CDR1 is SGHTS, CDR2 YDEGEE. The CDR3 loop spans 16 amino acids. With 1 base removed from V and 5 bases from J, the gap between germline ends came to 18 bases. CDR3 nucleotide sequence: TGTGCCAGCAGCTTGAAAGGAACAGGGAGAGGGTATGGCTACACCTTC. It is translated as CASSLKGTGRGYGYTF.

This rearrangement joins TRBV5-6 to TRBJ2-2; tentatively, D is TRBD1 (6 bases). There are 15 residues in the CDR3. Germline V CDR1 and CDR2: SGHDT, YYEEEE. V shed 3 bases and J shed 13 bases, with 22 bases lying between them. The CDR3 nucleotides read TGTGCCAGCAGCTGGAACAGGGTAATCCCGGGGACGCTGTTTTTT. Translated, it gives CASSWNRVIPGTLFF. Supplemented by reference TRBV5-6 and TRBJ2-2, the full variable domain reads DAGVTQSPTHLIKTRGQQVTLRCSPKSGHDTVSWYQQALGQGPQFIFQYYEEEERQRGNFPDRFSGHQFPNYSSELNVNALLLGDSALYLCASSWNRVIPGTLFFGEGSRLTVL.

This chain links TRBV2 with TRBJ2-7, with 12 bases matching TRBD1. Per the germline V gene, CDR1 is SNHLY and CDR2 is FYNNEI. The CDR3 has 15 amino acids. The junction had 7 bases not matched to a gene; V was cut back by 3 bases and J by 7 bases. CDR3 DNA: TGTGCCAGCAGTGATAGGGGACAGGGGGCGAGGGAGCAGTACTTC. Amino acid sequence: CASSDRGQGAREQYF.

The V gene is TRBV7-8, the J gene TRBJ1-5; D is unclear. The CDR3 is 14 amino acids. CDR1 is SGHVS, CDR2 FQNEAQ, per germline. With 0 bases removed from V and 7 bases from J, the gap between germline ends came to 10 bases. The CDR3 DNA reads as TGTGCCAGCAGCTTAGCGCTGGCCGAACAGCCCCAGCATTTT. It translates to CASSLALAEQPQHF.

The chain couples TRBV7-2 to TRBJ2-7, with 9 bases fitting TRBD2. The CDR3 has 15 amino acids. Germline-derived CDR1 and CDR2 are SGHTA and FQGNSA. The V and J ends lost 5 bases and 4 bases, in that order; junction bases with no gene match: 9. The CDR3 reads CASSAGGLAAYEQYF. The CDR3 DNA reads as TGTGCCAGCAGCGCGGGGGGGCTAGCGGCATACGAGCAGTACTTC.

The chain links TRBV9 to TRBJ1-3; D call uncertain. The CDR3 has 13 amino acids. V lost 3 bases and J lost 3, with 7 bases in between. From germline, CDR1 is SGDLS and CDR2 YYNGEE. CDR3 in amino acids: CASSGPGGNTIYF. The CDR3 DNA reads TGTGCCAGCAGCGGCCCGGGTGGAAACACCATATATTTT.

This clone was picked up one time. This rearrangement joins TRBV6-5 to TRBJ1-5; D gene uncertain. The CDR3 consists of 14 residues. Deletions cut 0 bases from V and 4 bases from J, with 7 bases between. CDR1 is MNHEY, CDR2 SVGAGI, per germline. The CDR3: CASSYSAGNQPQHF. CDR3 sequence (DNA): TGTGCCAGCAGTTACTCGGCAGGAAATCAGCCCCAGCATTTT.

This clone was picked up one time. This chain uses TRBV7-2 with TRBJ2-1, with D possibly TRBD2 on 7 matching bases. Trimming left V 4 bases short and J 8 bases short, with 18 bases between. The CDR3 consists of 15 residues. In germline, CDR1 is SGHTA, CDR2 FQGNSA. CDR3 loop: CASSSGGLRTHEQFF. The CDR3 nucleotides read TGTGCCAGCAGCTCCGGGGGGCTTCGGACCCATGAGCAGTTCTTC.

This chain links TRBV30 with TRBJ2-2; TRBD2 is a possible D gene (7 bases). V was cut by 5 bases and J by 6 bases, with 16 bases left in between. Per the germline V gene, CDR1 is GTSNPN and CDR2 is SVGIG (reference sequence). This CDR3 is 14 amino acids long. The CDR3 region has the DNA TGTGCCTGGCAAGGAGGGGGGGCCGCCGGGGAGCTGTTTTTT. It yields the protein CAWQGGGAAGELFF. Combining the CDR3 with reference TRBV30 and TRBJ2-2 gives the whole variable domain SQTIHQWPATLVQPVGSPLSLECTVEGTSNPNLYWYRQAAGRGLQLLFYSVGIGQISSEVPQNLSASRPQDRQFILSSKKLLLSDSGFYLCAWQGGGAAGELFFGEGSRLTVL.

The gene calls are TRBV10-1 and TRBJ2-7; possibly TRBD1 for D (6 bases). The CDR3 is 16 residues long. V lost 0 bases, J lost 0 bases, and 12 bases lay in between. CDR1 WNHNN and CDR2 SYGVQD come from the germline V gene (reference sequence). The CDR3 coding sequence is TGCGCCAGCAGTGAGTCTGGAATAGGGGGCTCCTACGAGCAGTACTTC. Translating gives CASSESGIGGSYEQYF.

The CDR3 sequence is CASSAESSGNTIYF. The DNA for the CDR3 is TGTGCCAGCAGTGCTGAGAGCTCTGGAAACACCATATATTTT. The chain couples TRBV27 to TRBJ1-3; D gene ambiguous. The germline V gene has CDR1 MNHEY and CDR2 SMNVEV (reference sequence). Between the trimmed V and J ends, which lost 5 bases and 0 bases, there was a span of 8 bases. The CDR3 runs 14 residues.

The chain has TRBV27 and TRBJ1-1; TRBD1 matches 9 bases. The J segment lost 0 bases and the V segment lost 5 bases, leaving 4 bases of the junction unmatched. Germline-derived CDR1 and CDR2 are MNHEY and SMNVEV (reference sequence). CDR3 length equals 15 residues. CDR3: CASSTTGGMNTEAFF. The CDR3 DNA follows: TGTGCCAGCAGTACGACAGGGGGGATGAACACTGAAGCTTTCTTT.

This sequence joins TRBV6-5 and TRBJ2-2; D gene ambiguous. The CDR3 sequence is 13 residues long. Germline-derived CDR1 and CDR2 are MNHEY and SVGAGI. The germline V and J ends were trimmed by 5 bases and 5 bases, with 9 bases remaining between them. CDR3 region: CASSTTSTGELFF. The CDR3 DNA sequence: TGTGCCAGCAGTACAACAAGTACCGGGGAGCTGTTTTTT.

The chain employs TRBV3-1 (or the pseudogene TRBV3-2) and TRBJ1-5, with D perhaps matching TRBD1 (5 bases). Trimming cost V 4 bases and J 1 base, with 14 bases left between them. Germline-derived CDR1 and CDR2 are LGHDT and YNNKEL (reference sequence). This CDR3 is built from 16 residues. The CDR3 sequence: CASSPGLLTSNQPQHF. In nucleotides, the CDR3 is TGTGCCAGCAGCCCGGGACTCTTGACAAGCAATCAGCCCCAGCATTTT.

CDR3 loop: CASSPQDRGVQPQHF. CDR3 coding DNA: TGTGCCAGCAGTCCACAAGACAGGGGAGTGCAGCCCCAGCATTTT. The chain carries TRBV28 and TRBJ1-5; TRBD1 matches at 8 bases. J gave up 7 bases and V 5 bases, and 10 bases lay outside the gene matches. CDR3 length: 15 amino acids. The germline V gene has CDR1 MDHEN and CDR2 SYDVKM.